These 18 T cell receptor beta chains were all obtained from the same sample, sequenced in a study of beta chain features in type 1 diabetes. Study findings and constraints: For Type 1 diabetes patients, all four CD4+ subsets carried TCRB CDR3s that were moderately but significantly shorter.

No antigen is known for these receptors. Since all of the isolated RNA was reverse transcribed, expressed TCRB transcripts were what got sequenced. The data were produced by immunoSEQ multiplex PCR, yet TCRdb's version contains in-frame clones alone and is incomplete. The table lists 550,000 to 850,000 clones, roughly an eighth of them singletons, with approximately 0.022% in the top ten. Sequencing was performed on naive CD4+ T cells from blood. These TCRs come from a man aged 18-30 years with type 1 diabetes.

This clone was picked up a small number of times. The rearrangement joins TRBV10-1 to TRBJ1-1; D remains ambiguous. This CDR3 contains 10 residues. Trimming cost V 2 bases and J 9 bases, with 4 bases left between them. The germline V gene has CDR1 WNHNN and CDR2 SYGVQD (reference sequence). The CDR3 protein is CASSERKAFF. CDR3 sequence (DNA): TGCGCCAGCAGTGAGAGGAAAGCTTTCTTT.

The chain couples TRBV4-1 to TRBJ1-2; D gene ambiguous. The germline CDR1 and CDR2 sequences are MGHRA and YSYEKL. V was clipped by 3 bases and J by 7 bases, with 15 bases between them. CDR3 length equals 14 residues. The chain's CDR3 is CASSQPFKAGGYTF. CDR3 bases: TGCGCCAGCAGCCAGCCATTTAAAGCTGGTGGCTACACCTTC.

CDR3 region: CAWTPTVNTEAFF. In nucleotides, the CDR3 is TGTGCCTGGACTCCCACAGTGAACACTGAAGCTTTCTTT. The genes are TRBV30 and TRBJ1-1; D remains ambiguous. The germline V gene has CDR1 GTSNPN and CDR2 SVGIG (reference sequence). CDR3 size: 13 residues. V was shortened by 4 bases and J by 0 bases, with 9 bases between the two germline ends.

The chain joins TRBV7-2 to TRBJ2-3; 8 nucleotides line up with TRBD1. The CDR3 runs to 14 residues. The germline gives CDR1 SGHTA, CDR2 FQGNSA. V trimming: 4 bases; J trimming: 4 bases; junction bases outside the gene matches: 4. In DNA, the CDR3 is TGTGCCAGCAGCTACCGACAGGGGTCAGATACGCAGTATTTT. It encodes CASSYRQGSDTQYF. The variable domain in full, with the rest retrieved from reference TRBV7-2 and TRBJ2-3, is GAGVSQSPSNKVTEKGKDVELRCDPISGHTALYWYRQSLGQGLEFLIYFQGNSAPDKSGLPSDRFSAERTGGSVSTLTIQRTQQEDSAVYLCASSYRQGSDTQYFGPGTRLTVL.

This clone was seen more than once but under ten times. The rearrangement uses TRBV7-3 and TRBJ2-1; D is unresolved. Per the germline V gene, CDR1 is SGHTA and CDR2 is FQGTGA. This CDR3 spans 13 amino acids. V was trimmed by 4 bases and J by 6 bases, leaving 10 bases between them. CDR3 coding DNA: TGTGCCAGCAGCTCCTCCCTACGCAATGAGCAGTTCTTC. The encoded protein is CASSSSLRNEQFF.

This clone occurred a few times. The chain carries TRBV10-1 and TRBJ2-1; D might be TRBD2 (5 bases). The CDR3 consists of 16 residues. Germline lookup yields CDR1 WNHNN and CDR2 SYGVQD (reference sequence). Trimming stripped 3 bases from V and 0 bases from J, with 12 bases between. DNA of the CDR3: TGCGCCAGCAGTGACCCGCCGGCGGGCTCCTACAATGAGCAGTTCTTC. Translating gives CASSDPPAGSYNEQFF.

The table lists this clone with a few counts. This chain connects TRBV5-1 to TRBJ1-2; possible D gene TRBD1, 6 bases. This CDR3 contains 14 residues. Trimming stripped 2 bases from V and 3 bases from J, with 11 bases between. Germline assignment: CDR1 SGHRS and CDR2 YFSETQ. The CDR3, as DNA: TGCGCCAGCAGCTTAAGACAGGTCGACTATGGCTACACCTTC. Amino acid sequence: CASSLRQVDYGYTF.

The chain has TRBV30 and TRBJ1-1, with D possibly TRBD1 on 6 matching bases. Trimming removed 2 bases from V and 6 bases from J, with 13 bases in between. This CDR3 contains 13 residues. Germline CDR1 reads GTSNPN; CDR2 reads SVGIG (reference sequence). The CDR3 region is CAWSLQEGAEAFF. As DNA, the CDR3 is TGTGCCTGGAGTTTACAGGAGGGGGCTGAAGCTTTCTTT.

The genes are TRBV23-1 and TRBJ1-1, with D possibly matching TRBD1 (5 bases). TRBV23-1 belongs to the ORF category, with a function that is uncertain. This CDR3 has 16 residues. Deletions cut 3 bases from V and 0 bases from J, with 14 bases between. This chain's CDR3 is CASSQGTGIMNTEAFF. DNA of the CDR3: TGCGCCAGCAGTCAGGGCACAGGAATCATGAACACTGAAGCTTTCTTT.

This sequence joins TRBV7-9 and TRBJ1-5; tentatively, D is TRBD1 (5 bases). Germline assignment: CDR1 SEHNR and CDR2 FQNEAQ (reference sequence). The CDR3 totals 13 residues. Trimming stripped 6 bases from V and 4 bases from J, with 10 bases between. The CDR3 here is CASSIAGNQPQHF. CDR3 in DNA: TGTGCCAGCAGTATTGCAGGGAATCAGCCCCAGCATTTT.

The chain employs TRBV7-9 and TRBJ2-5, with D possibly being TRBD2 (6 bases). Germline CDR1 is SEHNR and CDR2 is FQNEAQ (reference sequence). V lost 1 base, J lost 5 bases, and 8 bases lay in between. The CDR3 length is 13 residues. The CDR3 loop reads CASSLDGGETQYF. The CDR3 nucleotides read TGTGCCAGCAGCTTAGACGGAGGGGAGACCCAGTACTTC.

This clone was seen more than once but under ten times. The rearrangement joins TRBV10-3 to TRBJ2-7; TRBD1 agrees at 9 bases. This CDR3 is built from 16 residues. Per germline, CDR1 ENHRY and CDR2 SYGVKD. Germline trimming cut 6 bases from V and 4 bases from J; bases unmatched to any gene: 13. In DNA, the CDR3 is TGTGCCATCAGCGGCGGCCCGGGACAGGGAACTTACGAGCAGTACTTC. Translating it yields CAISGGPGQGTYEQYF.

This clone was picked up a small number of times. V gene TRBV13 combines with J gene TRBJ2-2; the D call may be TRBD1 or TRBD2 (6 bases each). V was pared by 5 bases and J by 4 bases, with 23 bases between. The germline V gene has CDR1 PRHDT and CDR2 FYEKMQ (reference sequence). The CDR3 extends over 18 amino acids. The DNA of the CDR3 is TGTGCCAGCAGCCCAGCACTCGGCAGGGGAGGTGGCACCGGGGAGCTGTTTTTT. Translated, it gives CASSPALGRGGGTGELFF.

This clone was observed a few times. The V gene is TRBV11-2, the J gene TRBJ2-3; no reliable D call. The CDR3 spans 16 residues. Germline lookup yields CDR1 SGHAT and CDR2 FQNNGV. Trimming left V 4 bases short and J 2 bases short, with 16 bases between. CDR3 amino acids: CASSSPGRLHTDTQYF. DNA of the CDR3: TGTGCCAGCAGCTCCCCAGGTCGCCTCCACACAGATACGCAGTATTTT.

This clone was seen more than once but under ten times. The rearrangement links TRBV10-3 to TRBJ2-5, with 10 bases that match TRBD1. The germline V gene encodes CDR1 ENHRY and CDR2 SYGVKD. J was trimmed by 4 bases and V by 5 bases; bases with no gene match: 7. There are 15 residues in the CDR3. The CDR3 reads CAISNLGQGGETQYF. CDR3 in DNA: TGTGCCATCAGTAACCTTGGACAGGGGGGAGAGACCCAGTACTTC.

This clone appeared a few times. The rearrangement links TRBV5-4 to TRBJ1-2; D unresolved. In germline, CDR1 is SGHNT, CDR2 YYREEE (reference sequence). V was trimmed by 0 bases and J by 6 bases, leaving 9 bases between them. The CDR3 length is 13 residues. The CDR3 DNA reads TGTGCCAGCAGCTTGGACGGGAACAATGGCTACACCTTC. Protein product: CASSLDGNNGYTF.

This clone has a handful of counts. V and J are TRBV5-1 and TRBJ1-1; D may be TRBD1 (6 bases). Germline CDR1 reads SGHRS; CDR2 reads YFSETQ. The CDR3 sequence is 15 residues long. Trimming took off 4 bases at V and 3 bases at J, with 16 bases between the two ends. The CDR3 is CASSPRRGQDTEAFF. CDR3 DNA: TGCGCCAGCAGCCCCCGACGGGGGCAAGACACTGAAGCTTTCTTT.

This clone was counted a few times. The chain couples TRBV30 to TRBJ2-2, with 7 nucleotides matching TRBD1. V trimming: 5 bases; J trimming: 4 bases; junction bases outside the gene matches: 13. The germline V gene encodes CDR1 GTSNPN and CDR2 SVGIG (reference sequence). The CDR3 runs 16 residues. CDR3 DNA: TGTGCCTGGGTTAGTCCGGGACAGTCCCCCACCGGGGAGCTGTTTTTT. It encodes CAWVSPGQSPTGELFF.